These 6 T cell receptor beta chains share one sample of origin, sequenced in a study of T cells in Graves' hyperthyroidism and ophthalmopathy. RNA transcripts were the template for amplifying TCR beta CDR3 regions. The TCR CDR3 was amplified in a first-round RT-PCR using the HTBI primer set. TCRdb reprocessed the multiplex PCR reads via MiXCR and lists one record per CDR3 protein. Of a few hundred thousand distinct CDR3 sequences detected, about 20% appear once; the ten largest clones hold about 30%. Sequencing input: blood. These receptors were collected from a man between 18 and 35 years old with Graves' hyperthyroidism.

This clonotype was found many times. The chain recombines TRBV12-3 or TRBV12-4 with TRBJ1-1; D remains ambiguous. This CDR3 contains 14 residues. With 6 bases removed from V and 1 base from J, the gap between germline ends came to 12 bases. This chain's CDR3 is CASSPVPGNTEAFF. The CDR3 DNA follows: TGTGCCAGCAGCCCTGTTCCGGGGAACACTGAAGCTTTCTTT.

There are many counts of this clonotype. The chain uses TRBV19 and TRBJ1-5, with D unclear. The CDR3 contains 15 residues. V was cut by 3 bases and J by 3 bases, with 12 bases left in between. Germline lookup yields CDR1 LNHDA and CDR2 SQIVND (reference sequence). DNA of the CDR3: TGTGCCAGTAGTATTGGCCTACGGGCCAATCAGCCCCAGCATTTT. This sequence encodes CASSIGLRANQPQHF.

This clonotype was observed a handful of times. A much larger clone lies a single base off, so this may be a read error. This chain uses TRBV20-1 with TRBJ2-5; tentative D call: TRBD2 (5 bases). Trimming stripped 4 bases from V and 5 bases from J, with 23 bases between. The CDR3 length is 16 residues. CDR1 is DFQATT and CDR2 is SNEGSKA in the germline V gene (reference sequence). CDR3 sequence: CSATSEDGLPTETQYF. The CDR3 region has the DNA TGCAGTGCTACCTCGGAGGATGGACTCCCAACGGAGACCCAGTACTTC.

V and J are TRBV3-1 and TRBJ1-1; maybe TRBD1 (5 bases). The CDR3 is 15 residues long. Germline lookup yields CDR1 LGHDT and CDR2 YNNKEL (reference sequence). V was cut by 1 base and J by 6 bases, with 15 bases left in between. For the CDR3, the DNA is TGTGCCAGCAGCCAAGTCGGGGGGGGTGTTTCTGAAGCTTTCTTT. Translation gives CASSQVGGGVSEAFF.

This clonotype appeared many times. The rearrangement joins TRBV28 to TRBJ1-3; D uncertain. Germline CDR1 MDHEN, CDR2 SYDVKM. The CDR3 is made up of 15 amino acids. Trimming cost V 2 bases and J 0 bases, with 8 bases left between them. The CDR3 is CASSLRGDSGNTIYF. The CDR3 region has the DNA TGTGCCAGCAGTTTACGTGGGGACTCTGGAAACACCATATATTTT.

This clonotype was observed many times. This chain uses TRBV28 with TRBJ2-2; D not certain. Per germline, CDR1 MDHEN and CDR2 SYDVKM. The CDR3 is 13 amino acids. The V gene lost 5 bases and the J gene lost 5 bases, with 9 bases spanning the gap. The CDR3 spells CASSEDVTGELFF. The CDR3 DNA is TGTGCCAGCAGTGAGGACGTTACCGGGGAGCTGTTTTTT.